What follows are 19 T cell receptor beta chains derived from one specimen sequenced in a study of blood T cells in healthy people across ages. The authors ran a second PCR of 7 to 11 cycles using a sample-barcoded 5' primer and a J-beta primer mix. TCRdb re-analysed the 5' RACE reads in MiXCR, keeping a single row per CDR3 protein. The table lists about 930,000 distinct CDR3 sequences, almost 30% of them singletons. The data also belong to a second study, concerning T cells of mothers and their children.

The sequenced sample consisted of blood. These receptors all come from a woman aged 40 to 49 in good health.

In this sample, this clonotype turned up a few times. A read error may explain this, as a much larger clone is one base away. The CDR3 DNA is TGTGCCAGCAGCGACAGGGGGCGGGGAGAGTCCCAGTACTTC. Translated, it gives CASSDRGRGESQYF. This chain links TRBV28 with TRBJ2-5; 10 nucleotides agree with TRBD1. The CDR3 is 14 residues long. CDR1 and CDR2 (germline): MDHEN, SYDVKM.

The rearrangement uses TRBV7-2 and TRBJ1-2; the match to TRBD1 covers 9 bases. This CDR3 region has 15 residues. With V trimmed by 5 bases and J by 3 bases, 7 bases remained unmatched. Germline assignment: CDR1 SGHTA and CDR2 FQGNSA. The CDR3 sequence: CASSKNRGLDYGYTF. The CDR3 region has the DNA TGTGCCAGCAGCAAAAACAGGGGGCTGGACTATGGCTACACCTTC.

As regards this clonotype: A read error is possible here, since a much larger clone lies one base away. V and J are TRBV7-2 and TRBJ2-7; D gene uncertain. V was trimmed by 0 bases and J by 0 bases, leaving 9 bases between them. CDR3 length equals 15 residues. CDR1 is SGHTA, CDR2 FQGNSA, per germline. In nucleotides, the CDR3 is TGTACCAGCAGCTTAGCCGGGCAGAGCTCCTACGAGCAGTACTTC. Protein sequence: CTSSLAGQSSYEQYF.

This clonotype has a count of ten or more. The J gene is TRBJ2-5, the V gene TRBV7-2; D not resolved. Trimming removed 0 bases from V and 1 base from J, with 9 bases in between. CDR3 length: 15 amino acids. Germline V gene data show CDR1 as SGHTA and CDR2 as FQGNSA. Written as DNA, the CDR3 is TGTGCCAGCAGCTTAGCGGCACGGCTCCAAGAGACCCAGTACTTC. Its protein product is CASSLAARLQETQYF.

This clonotype was seen many times. The chain recombines TRBV18 with TRBJ2-5; perhaps TRBD2 as D (6 bases). Germline V lookup: CDR1 KGHSH, CDR2 LQKENI. Trimming took off 3 bases at V and 3 bases at J, with 11 bases between the two ends. This CDR3 spans 14 amino acids. The CDR3 DNA is TGTGCCAGCTCACCCCCGACTAGGGAAGAGACCCAGTACTTC. Translated, it gives CASSPPTREETQYF.

This clonotype was observed at least ten times. The chain combines TRBV29-1 with TRBJ2-3; D may correspond to TRBD1 or TRBD2 (5 bases each). The CDR3 has 15 residues. V was trimmed by 0 bases and J by 2 bases, leaving 12 bases between them. Germline V CDR1 and CDR2: SQVTM, ANQGSEA. The CDR3 here is CSVEDEGSSTDTQYF. As DNA, the CDR3 is TGCAGCGTTGAAGACGAGGGGTCTTCCACAGATACGCAGTATTTT.

Notes on this clonotype: One junction end disagrees with the germline gene, perhaps due to a read error. This chain connects TRBV7-2 to TRBJ2-7; maybe TRBD1 (5 bases). The CDR3 spans 12 residues. The V gene's germline CDR1 is SGHTA and CDR2 FQGNSA. DNA for the CDR3: TGTGCCAGCAGCAGCCAGGGTTACGTGCAGTACTTC. This translates into CASSSQGYVQYF.

V and J are TRBV5-1 and TRBJ2-2, with 9 bases aligning to TRBD1. The V and J ends lost 4 bases and 1 base, in that order; junction bases with no gene match: 8. Per the germline V gene, CDR1 is SGHRS and CDR2 is YFSETQ. CDR3 length equals 17 residues. The CDR3 reads CASSARLGQGNTGELFF. CDR3 sequence (DNA): TGCGCCAGCAGCGCACGTTTGGGACAGGGGAACACCGGGGAGCTGTTTTTT. The whole variable domain, filled in from reference TRBV5-1 and TRBJ2-2, reads KAGVTQTPRYLIKTRGQQVTLSCSPISGHRSVSWYQQTPGQGLQFLFEYFSETQRNKGNFPGRFSGRQFSNSRSEMNVSTLELGDSALYLCASSARLGQGNTGELFFGEGSRLTVL.

A note on this clonotype: The germline gene is not matched at one end of the junction; a read error may be the cause. The chain carries TRBV4-2 and TRBJ2-2, with 7 nucleotides matching TRBD2. The germline CDR1 and CDR2 sequences are LGHNA and YNFKEQ. The CDR3 contains 16 residues. The CDR3, as DNA: TGTGCCAGCAGCCCCAATCCAGGGACTAACACAGGGGAGCTGTTTTTT. It is translated as CASSPNPGTNTGELFF.

This chain joins TRBV5-1 and TRBJ1-2; 8 nucleotides align to TRBD1. Germline lookup yields CDR1 SGHRS and CDR2 YFSETQ. V shed 5 bases and J 4 bases; nucleotides not matched to a gene: 10. The CDR3 is 15 residues long. The CDR3 spells CASRPPRQGIYGYTF. CDR3 DNA: TGCGCCAGCAGACCCCCCAGACAGGGGATCTATGGCTACACCTTC.

This clonotype was seen many times. The rearrangement links TRBV29-1 to TRBJ1-4; a weak D match, TRBD1 (6 bases). Per the germline V gene, CDR1 is SQVTM and CDR2 is ANQGSEA. Trimming pared 6 bases from V and 5 bases from J, leaving 16 bases between. The CDR3 covers 14 residues. In DNA form, the CDR3 reads TGCAGCGTAGACCCCAGGGGAAGGAATGAAAAACTGTTTTTT. This codes for CSVDPRGRNEKLFF.

The chain combines TRBV28 with TRBJ1-1, with no clear D. Germline CDR1 reads MDHEN; CDR2 reads SYDVKM. Trimming removed 2 bases at V and 2 bases at J, with 12 bases between. This CDR3 has 15 amino acids. CDR3 in amino acids: CASSLPSLGNTEAFF. Written as DNA, the CDR3 is TGTGCCAGCAGTTTACCCTCGTTAGGAAACACTGAAGCTTTCTTT.

The rearrangement joins TRBV27 to TRBJ2-1; D is unclear. The germline V gene has CDR1 MNHEY and CDR2 SMNVEV (reference sequence). Trimming stripped 9 bases from V and 10 bases from J, with 13 bases between. The CDR3 loop spans 11 amino acids. In nucleotides, the CDR3 is TGTGCCAGTTCGGAGTTTGAAGAGCAGTTCTTC. It translates to CASSEFEEQFF.

This clonotype was seen at least ten times. The chain carries TRBV29-1 and TRBJ1-2; unclear D gene. This CDR3 has 13 residues. V dropped 4 bases and J dropped 2 bases, with 11 bases sitting between them. The germline gives CDR1 SQVTM, CDR2 ANQGSEA. This CDR3 is CSVGGRLNYGYTF. CDR3 nucleotide sequence: TGCAGCGTTGGAGGGAGACTCAACTATGGCTACACCTTC.

This clonotype was detected many times. This CDR3 reads CSVGGTVGGYEQYF. DNA of the CDR3: TGCAGCGTTGGTGGGACGGTGGGGGGCTACGAGCAGTACTTC. V usage is TRBV29-1 and J usage is TRBJ2-7; D may be TRBD2 (6 bases). Germline V gene data show CDR1 as SQVTM and CDR2 as ANQGSEA. This CDR3 is built from 14 residues. V was shortened by 4 bases and J by 3 bases, with 16 bases between the two germline ends.

This clonotype was seen only once. The chain couples TRBV5-5 to TRBJ2-2; 8 positions agree with TRBD2. Germline assignment: CDR1 SGHKS and CDR2 YYEKEE (reference sequence). The CDR3 consists of 18 residues. V was pared by 1 base and J by 4 bases, with 12 bases of the junction left unmatched. The CDR3, as DNA: TGTGCCAGCAGCTTGCGAGCGGGGGACCTTTCTGTCACCGGGGAGCTGTTTTTT. Translating gives CASSLRAGDLSVTGELFF.

This clonotype has only a few counts. V gene TRBV5-4 combines with J gene TRBJ1-2; a possible D gene is TRBD1 (5 bases). V was shortened by 1 base and J by 4 bases, with 14 bases between the two germline ends. Germline loops: CDR1 SGHNT, CDR2 YYREEE (reference sequence). The length of the CDR3 is 15 residues. Here the CDR3 reads CASSLQGREGYGYTF. The CDR3 region has the DNA TGTGCCAGCAGCTTGCAGGGCAGGGAGGGCTATGGCTACACCTTC.

The CDR3 region is CASNSASYGYTF. The CDR3 nucleotides are TGTGCCAGCAACTCAGCTTCTTATGGCTACACCTTC. The chain uses TRBV7-9 and TRBJ1-2, with no clear D. The CDR3 extends over 12 amino acids. V lost 7 bases and J 5 bases, leaving 11 bases between the germline ends. Germline-derived CDR1 and CDR2 are SEHNR and FQNEAQ (reference sequence).

On this clonotype itself: Relative to the germline gene, one junction end is altered; a read error may explain this. This rearrangement joins TRBV4-1 to TRBJ2-3; D is ambiguous. In germline, CDR1 is MGHRA, CDR2 YSYEKL. The CDR3 spans 14 residues. The CDR3 coding sequence is TGCGCCAGCAACCAAGATAAGAATGCAGATACGCAGTATTTT. Translated: CASNQDKNADTQYF.